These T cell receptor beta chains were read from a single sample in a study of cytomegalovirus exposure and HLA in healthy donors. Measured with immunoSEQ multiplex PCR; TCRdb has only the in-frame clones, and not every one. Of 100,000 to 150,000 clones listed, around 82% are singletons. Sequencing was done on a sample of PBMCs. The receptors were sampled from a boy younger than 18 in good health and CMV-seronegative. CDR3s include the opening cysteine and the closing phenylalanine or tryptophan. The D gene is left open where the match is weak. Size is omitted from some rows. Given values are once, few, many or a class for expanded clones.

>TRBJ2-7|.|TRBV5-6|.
CASSLNSYEQYF
TGTGCCAGCAGCTTGAACAGCTACGAGCAGTACTTC
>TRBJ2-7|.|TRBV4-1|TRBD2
CASSQDGRGGRYEQYF
TGCGCCAGCAGCCAAGATGGGCGGGGGGGCCGATACGAGCAGTACTTC
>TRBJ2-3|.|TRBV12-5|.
CASGFKQDPKGTDTQYF
TGTGCTAGTGGTTTTAAACAGGACCCCAAGGGAACAGATACGCAGTATTTT
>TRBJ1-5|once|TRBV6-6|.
CASSYVGGAGDQPQHF
TGTGCCAGCAGTTACGTTGGGGGGGCAGGAGATCAGCCCCAGCATTTT
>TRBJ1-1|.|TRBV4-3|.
CASSQDQGLNTEAFF
TGCGCCAGCAGCCAAGATCAGGGGCTGAACACTGAAGCTTTCTTT
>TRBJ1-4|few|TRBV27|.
CASLGANEKLFF
TGTGCCAGCCTCGGGGCTAATGAAAAACTGTTTTTT
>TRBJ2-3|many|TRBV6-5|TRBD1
CASSYAGTGGDTQYF
TGTGCCAGCAGTTACGCCGGGACAGGGGGCGATACGCAGTATTTT
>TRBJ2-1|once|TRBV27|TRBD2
CASSFQPGLHPNYNEQFF
TGTGCCAGCAGTTTCCAACCGGGACTACACCCAAATTACAATGAGCAGTTCTTC
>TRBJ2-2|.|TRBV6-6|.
CASSPGGPDTGELFF
TGTGCCAGCAGTCCCGGGGGGCCGGACACCGGGGAGCTGTTTTTT
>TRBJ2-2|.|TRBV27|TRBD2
CASSLLAGFPNTGELFF
TGTGCCAGCAGTTTACTAGCGGGATTCCCGAACACCGGGGAGCTGTTTTTT
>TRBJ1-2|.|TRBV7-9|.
CASRGGAYGYTF
TGTGCCAGCAGGGGGGGGGCCTATGGCTACACCTTC
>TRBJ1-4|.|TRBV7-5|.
CVRSPGEGANEKLFF
TGTGTCAGAAGCCCGGGTGAGGGCGCTAATGAAAAACTGTTTTTT
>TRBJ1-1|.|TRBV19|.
CASSILAANTEAFF
TGTGCCAGTAGTATTTTAGCAGCGAACACTGAAGCTTTCTTT
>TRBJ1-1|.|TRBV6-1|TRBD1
CASSEDRGYGNTEAFF
TGTGCCAGCAGTGAGGACAGGGGTTATGGGAACACTGAAGCTTTCTTT
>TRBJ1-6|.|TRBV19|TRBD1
CASSIKLTGTGVAPLHF
TGTGCCAGTAGTATTAAGTTGACCGGGACAGGGGTGGCTCCCCTCCACTTT
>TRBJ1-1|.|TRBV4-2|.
CASSQVRPWTDMNTEAFF
TGTGCCAGCAGCCAAGTTCGCCCTTGGACAGACATGAACACTGAAGCTTTCTTT
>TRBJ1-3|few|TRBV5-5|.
CASSLARLTDSGNTIYF
TGTGCCAGCAGCTTGGCCCGGCTGACTGACTCTGGAAACACCATATATTTT
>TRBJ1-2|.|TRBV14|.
CASSQDSRTDNLLGYGYTF
TGTGCCAGCAGCCAAGATAGTCGGACAGACAACCTTCTGGGCTATGGCTACACCTTC
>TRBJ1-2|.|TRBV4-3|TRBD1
CASSLFGTGWNYGYTF
TGCGCCAGCAGCCTTTTTGGGACAGGGTGGAACTATGGCTACACCTTC
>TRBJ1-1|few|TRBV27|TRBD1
CASSSPQGYTEAFF
TGTGCCAGCAGTTCGCCACAGGGGTACACTGAAGCTTTCTTT
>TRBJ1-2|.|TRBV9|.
CASSVGGSVNYGYTF
TGTGCCAGCAGCGTAGGAGGAAGCGTTAACTATGGCTACACCTTC
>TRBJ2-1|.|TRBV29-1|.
CSVVEGVHEQFF
TGCAGCGTTGTAGAAGGGGTCCATGAGCAGTTCTTC
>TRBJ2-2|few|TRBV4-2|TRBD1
CASSQGQGVDTGELFF
TGTGCCAGCAGCCAGGGACAGGGGGTAGATACCGGGGAGCTGTTTTTT
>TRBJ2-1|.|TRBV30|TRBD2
CAWSVRTSGTYNEQFF
TGTGCCTGGAGTGTACGTACTAGCGGGACCTACAATGAGCAGTTCTTC
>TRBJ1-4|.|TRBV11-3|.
CASSLDRRGKVGKLFF
TGTGCCAGCAGCTTAGATAGGAGGGGTAAGGTAGGAAAACTGTTTTTT
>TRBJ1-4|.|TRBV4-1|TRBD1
CASSQVDRATNEKLFF
TGCGCCAGCAGCCAGGTCGACAGGGCTACTAATGAAAAACTGTTTTTT
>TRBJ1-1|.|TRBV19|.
CASSMQGANTEAFF
TGTGCCAGTAGTATGCAGGGTGCGAACACTGAAGCTTTCTTT
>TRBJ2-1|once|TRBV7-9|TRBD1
CASSLDRGSYNEQFF
TGTGCCAGCAGCTTGGACAGGGGCTCCTACAATGAGCAGTTCTTC
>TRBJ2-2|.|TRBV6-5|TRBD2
CASRGGLRTGELFF
TGTGCCAGCCGGGGGGGGCTAAGGACCGGGGAGCTGTTTTTT
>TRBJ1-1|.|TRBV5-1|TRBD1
CASSLVGQGPTEAFF
TGCGCCAGCAGCTTGGTGGGACAGGGCCCCACTGAAGCTTTCTTT
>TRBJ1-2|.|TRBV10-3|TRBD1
CAISLGQGRGYTF
TGTGCCATCAGCCTCGGACAGGGGAGAGGCTACACCTTC
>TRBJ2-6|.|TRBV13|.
CASSSGAAPGANVLTF
TGTGCCAGCAGCTCAGGGGCCGCTCCTGGGGCCAACGTCCTGACTTTC
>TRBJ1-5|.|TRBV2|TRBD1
CASRLLGQGTGQPQHF
TGTGCCAGCAGGCTATTGGGACAGGGAACGGGTCAGCCCCAGCATTTT
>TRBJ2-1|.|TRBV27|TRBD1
CASSTRDSLNEQFF
TGTGCCAGCAGCACAAGGGACAGCCTCAATGAGCAGTTCTTC
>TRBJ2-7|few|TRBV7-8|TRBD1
CASSYSTGIHYEQYF
TGTGCCAGCAGCTATTCGACAGGGATACACTACGAGCAGTACTTC
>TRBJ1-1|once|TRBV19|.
CASSNTGMKRTEAFF
TGTGCCAGTAGCAATACAGGGATGAAGAGGACTGAAGCTTTCTTT
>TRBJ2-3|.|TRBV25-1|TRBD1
CASSRDRATDTQYF
TGTGCCAGCAGTCGGGACAGGGCCACAGATACGCAGTATTTT
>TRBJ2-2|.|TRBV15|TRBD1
CATSRGPGTGGTSGELFF
TGTGCCACCAGCAGAGGCCCCGGGACAGGAGGAACATCCGGGGAGCTGTTTTTT
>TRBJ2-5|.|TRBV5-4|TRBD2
CASSFPKAGGQETQYF
TGTGCCAGCAGCTTTCCTAAAGCGGGAGGGCAAGAGACCCAGTACTTC
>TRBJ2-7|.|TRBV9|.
CASSPGLIYEQYF
TGTGCCAGCAGCCCGGGACTTATCTACGAGCAGTACTTC
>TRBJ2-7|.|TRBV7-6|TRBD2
CASSLRGGEYEQYF
TGTGCCAGCAGCTTACGGGGGGGGGAATACGAGCAGTACTTC